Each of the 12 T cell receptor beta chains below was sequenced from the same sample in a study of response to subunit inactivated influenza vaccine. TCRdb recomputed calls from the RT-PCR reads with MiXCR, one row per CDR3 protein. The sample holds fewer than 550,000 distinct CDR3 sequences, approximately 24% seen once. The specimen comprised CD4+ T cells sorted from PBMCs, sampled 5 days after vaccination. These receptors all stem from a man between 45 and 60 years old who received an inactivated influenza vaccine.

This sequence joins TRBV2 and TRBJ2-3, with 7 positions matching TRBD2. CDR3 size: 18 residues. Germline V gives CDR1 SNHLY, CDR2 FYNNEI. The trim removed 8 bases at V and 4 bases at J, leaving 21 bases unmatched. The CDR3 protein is CASCLGRGRGSLADTQYF. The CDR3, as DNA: TGTGCCAGCTGTTTAGGGCGGGGTCGCGGGAGTTTGGCAGATACGCAGTATTTT.

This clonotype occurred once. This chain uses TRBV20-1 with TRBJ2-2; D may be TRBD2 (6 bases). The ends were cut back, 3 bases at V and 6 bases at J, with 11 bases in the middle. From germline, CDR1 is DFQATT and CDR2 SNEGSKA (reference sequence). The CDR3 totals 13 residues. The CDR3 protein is CSARGGNAGELFF. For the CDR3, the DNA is TGCAGTGCTAGGGGGGGAAACGCCGGGGAGCTGTTTTTT.

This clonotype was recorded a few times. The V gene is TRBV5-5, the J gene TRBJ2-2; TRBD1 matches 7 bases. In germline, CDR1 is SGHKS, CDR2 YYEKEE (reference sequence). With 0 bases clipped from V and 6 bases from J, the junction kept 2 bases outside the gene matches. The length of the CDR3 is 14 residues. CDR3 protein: CASSLGGQSGELFF. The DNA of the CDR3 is TGTGCCAGCAGCTTGGGGGGACAGTCCGGGGAGCTGTTTTTT.

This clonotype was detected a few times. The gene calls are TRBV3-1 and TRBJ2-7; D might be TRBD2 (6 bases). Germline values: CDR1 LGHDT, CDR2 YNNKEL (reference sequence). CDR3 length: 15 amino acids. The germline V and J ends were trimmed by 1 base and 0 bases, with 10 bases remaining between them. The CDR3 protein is CASSQGGVSSYEQYF. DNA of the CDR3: TGTGCCAGCAGCCAAGGCGGGGTGAGCTCCTACGAGCAGTACTTC.

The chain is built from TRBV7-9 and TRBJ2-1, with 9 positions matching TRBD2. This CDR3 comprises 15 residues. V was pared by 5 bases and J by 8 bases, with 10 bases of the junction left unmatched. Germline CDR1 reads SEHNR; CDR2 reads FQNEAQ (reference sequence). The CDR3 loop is CASSAQRAGGHEQFF. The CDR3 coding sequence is TGTGCCAGCAGCGCCCAGCGAGCGGGAGGCCATGAGCAGTTCTTC.

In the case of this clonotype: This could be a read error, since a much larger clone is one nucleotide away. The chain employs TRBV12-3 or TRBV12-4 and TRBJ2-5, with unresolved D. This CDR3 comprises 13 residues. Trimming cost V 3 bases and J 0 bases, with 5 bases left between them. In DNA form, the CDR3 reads TGTGCCAGCAGTTTTTACAACCAAGAGACCCAGTACTTC. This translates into CASSFYNQETQYF.

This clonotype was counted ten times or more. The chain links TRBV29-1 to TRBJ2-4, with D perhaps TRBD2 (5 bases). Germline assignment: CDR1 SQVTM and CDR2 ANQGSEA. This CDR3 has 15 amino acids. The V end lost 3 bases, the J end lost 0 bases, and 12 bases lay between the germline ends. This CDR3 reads CSVERTDSAKNIQYF. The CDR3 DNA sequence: TGCAGCGTTGAGAGGACTGATTCAGCCAAAAACATTCAGTACTTC.

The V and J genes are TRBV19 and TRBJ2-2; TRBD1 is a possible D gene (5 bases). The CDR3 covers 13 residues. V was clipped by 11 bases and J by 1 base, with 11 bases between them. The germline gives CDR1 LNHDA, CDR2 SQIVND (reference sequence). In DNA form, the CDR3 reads TGTGCCTGCAGAACAGGGAACACCGGGGAGCTGTTTTTT. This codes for CACRTGNTGELFF. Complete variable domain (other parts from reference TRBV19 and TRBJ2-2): DGGITQSPKYLFRKEGQNVTLSCEQNLNHDAMYWYRQDPGQGLRLIYYSQIVNDFQKGDIAEGYSVSREKKESFPLTVTSAQKNPTAFYLCACRTGNTGELFFGEGSRLTVL.

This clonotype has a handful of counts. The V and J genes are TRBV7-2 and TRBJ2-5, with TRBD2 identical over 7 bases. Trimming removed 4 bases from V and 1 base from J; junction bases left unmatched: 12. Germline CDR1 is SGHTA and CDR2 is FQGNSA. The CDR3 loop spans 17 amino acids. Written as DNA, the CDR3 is TGTGCCAGCAGCTCAGGTGGGGGGGGACGGCCCCAAGAGACCCAGTACTTC. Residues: CASSSGGGGRPQETQYF.

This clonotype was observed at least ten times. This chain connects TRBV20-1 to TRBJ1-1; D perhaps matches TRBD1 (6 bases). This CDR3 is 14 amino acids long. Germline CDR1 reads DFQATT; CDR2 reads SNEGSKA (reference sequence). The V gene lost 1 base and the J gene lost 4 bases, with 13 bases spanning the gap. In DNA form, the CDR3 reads TGCAGTGCTAGAGTGAGAGGGGGAAGCACTGAAGCTTTCTTT. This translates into CSARVRGGSTEAFF.

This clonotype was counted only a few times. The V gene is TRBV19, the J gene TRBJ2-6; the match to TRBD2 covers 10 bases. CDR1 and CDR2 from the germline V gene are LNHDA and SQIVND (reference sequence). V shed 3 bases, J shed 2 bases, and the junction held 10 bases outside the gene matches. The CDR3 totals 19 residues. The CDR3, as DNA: TGTGCCAGTAGTATTCGAGCGGGAGGGCCTTCTCCTGGGGCCAACGTCCTGACTTTC. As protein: CASSIRAGGPSPGANVLTF.

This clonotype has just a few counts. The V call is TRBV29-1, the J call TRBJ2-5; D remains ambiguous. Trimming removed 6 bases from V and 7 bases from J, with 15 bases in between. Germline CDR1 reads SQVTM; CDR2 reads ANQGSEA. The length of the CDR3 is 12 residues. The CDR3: CSVDLFSGTQYF. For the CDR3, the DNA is TGCAGCGTCGACCTGTTCAGTGGGACCCAGTACTTC.